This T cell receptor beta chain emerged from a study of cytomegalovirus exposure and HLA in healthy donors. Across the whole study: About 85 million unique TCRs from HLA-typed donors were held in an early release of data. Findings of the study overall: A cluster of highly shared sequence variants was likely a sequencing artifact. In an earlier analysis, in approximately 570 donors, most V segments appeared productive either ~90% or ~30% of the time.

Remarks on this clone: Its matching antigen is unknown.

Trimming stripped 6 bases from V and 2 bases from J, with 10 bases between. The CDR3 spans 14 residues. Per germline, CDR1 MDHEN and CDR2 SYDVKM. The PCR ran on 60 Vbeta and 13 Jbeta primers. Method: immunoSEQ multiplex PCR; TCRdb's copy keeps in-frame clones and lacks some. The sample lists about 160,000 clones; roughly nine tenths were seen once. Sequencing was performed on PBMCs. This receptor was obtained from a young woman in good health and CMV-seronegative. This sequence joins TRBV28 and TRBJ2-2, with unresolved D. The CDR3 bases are TGTGCCAGCAGACCCCACATCAACACCGGGGAGCTGTTTTTT. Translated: CASRPHINTGELFF.